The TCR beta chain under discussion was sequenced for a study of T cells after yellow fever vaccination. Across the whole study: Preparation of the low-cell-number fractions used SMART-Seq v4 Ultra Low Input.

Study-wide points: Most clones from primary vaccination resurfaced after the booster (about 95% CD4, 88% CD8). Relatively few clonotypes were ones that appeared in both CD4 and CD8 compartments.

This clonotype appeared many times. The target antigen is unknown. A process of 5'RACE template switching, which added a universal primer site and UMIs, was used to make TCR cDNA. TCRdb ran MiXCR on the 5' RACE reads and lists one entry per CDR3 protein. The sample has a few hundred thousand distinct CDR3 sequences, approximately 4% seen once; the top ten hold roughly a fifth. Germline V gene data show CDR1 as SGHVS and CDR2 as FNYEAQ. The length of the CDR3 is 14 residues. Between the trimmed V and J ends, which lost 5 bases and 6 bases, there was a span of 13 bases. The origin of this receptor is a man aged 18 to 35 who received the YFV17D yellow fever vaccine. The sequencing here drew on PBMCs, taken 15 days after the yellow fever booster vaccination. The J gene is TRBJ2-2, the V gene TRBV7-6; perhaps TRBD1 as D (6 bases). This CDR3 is CASSRRQAPGELFF. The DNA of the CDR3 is TGTGCCAGCAGCCGGAGACAGGCCCCCGGGGAGCTGTTTTTT. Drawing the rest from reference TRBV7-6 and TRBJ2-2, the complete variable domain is GAGVSQSPRYKVTKRGQDVALRCDPISGHVSLYWYRQALGQGPEFLTYFNYEAQQDKSGLPNDRFSAERPEGSISTLTIQRTEQRDSAMYRCASSRRQAPGELFFGEGSRLTVL.